This TCR beta chain was identified in a study of blood T cells in healthy people across ages (dated by TCRdb to about 2015). The study in broad terms: Template switching captured roughly one uniquely barcoded TCR beta cDNA molecule per two T cells in model experiments. The study measured age-related changes in TCR beta repertoire diversity using deep sequencing normalized with unique cDNA molecular identifiers. The donors were divided into four age groups: young (average approximately 17 years), middle-aged (about 39), aged (approximately 59) and long-lived (roughly 88). To avoid experimental bias, donors of different ages were spread randomly across the sequencing lanes. Two additional independent replicas of 1 million unique cDNA reads from the same blood draw were analyzed for two donors (one aged 18 to 30 and one aged 80 or older). Results and caveats for the whole study, not just this receptor: Observed TCR beta diversity correlated strongly with the percentage of naive T cells measured by flow cytometry. As age increased, observed TCR beta diversity per million T cells dropped in a roughly linear way, and a significant reduction was already evident by age approximately 40. Because profiling used bulk unsorted PBMCs, naive and antigen-experienced compartments could not be compared conclusively. Estimates of total diversity from one million sequenced T cells were regarded as lower bounds and underestimates. Because donor CMV infection status was unknown, age-related changes in expanded clonotypes were potentially confounded. Compared with the aged group, the long-lived group had more naive CD4+ T cells, fewer expanded clones and increased TCR diversity, suggesting age selection.

Systemically healthy Caucasian individuals from Russia, approximately 39 in total and aged roughly 6 to 95 years, were included as donors. Each donor gave ten milliliters of peripheral blood, collected into EDTA-treated Vacutainer tubes. PBMCs were isolated by Ficoll-Paque density-gradient centrifugation, with at least 7 million obtained per sample. Total RNA, at least 5 micrograms per sample, was extracted from PBMCs with Trizol reagent. For every donor, an aliquot of PBMCs went through flow cytometry to measure the percentages of naive CD45RAhigh/CD27high T cells. To note about this clonotype: The antigen it recognizes is unknown. No much larger clonotype is one base removed from it; base qualities were not supplied.

Receptor amplification or capture employed 5' RACE. The sequencing machine was an Illumina HiSeq 2500. A second roughly 6 to 12 cycle PCR used a sample-barcoded 5' primer and a J-beta primer mix. A template-switch 5' adaptor carrying 12 random nucleotides introduced a unique molecular identifier onto each TCR beta cDNA molecule. Each sample yielded at least 3 million CDR3-containing paired-end reads. The Mint cDNA synthesis kit, primed by a TRBC-specific oligonucleotide, was used to synthesize first-strand cDNA from all RNA. Following uracil-DNA glycosylase treatment, all cDNA underwent a first 18-cycle PCR with the universal primers M1SS and BC2_uni_R. The paper's data handling went like this. For normalization, 1 million high-quality reads were randomly selected from each sample, with every read carrying a distinct molecular identifier. Instead of being binned into consensus sequences, reads with shared molecular identifiers were discarded. CDR3 identification, clonotype clustering and error correction used MiTCR with a Q25 quality threshold and the strictest error-elimination algorithm. A nonparametric unseen species model with Euler transformation was used to estimate lower-bound total TCR beta diversity. TCRdb reran the public reads through fastp at Q25 and MiXCR, keeping productive beta chains. Here each entry gathers all rows of one CDR3 protein and keeps the most common genes and DNA. The authors' filters were not applied to this entry. Across this sample there are roughly 1,500,000 distinct CDR3 sequences, with 42% seen only once. The ten biggest clones cover 6.5% to 10% of the sample.

V loses 4 bases at its end and J loses 2 bases; junction bases beyond the gene matches: 5. From the cysteine up to the phenylalanine, the CDR3 has a length of 16 residues. Just CDR3 DNA is preserved here, 48 bases in frame from base 1. The germline V gene provides CDR1 SGHNT and CDR2 YENEEA. The receptor chain draws on TRBV11-3 and TRBJ2-1, with 10 junctional bases fitting TRBD2. The receptor's source is a woman aged 18-35 years in good health. The sequenced sample was blood. The CDR3 has the sequence CASSSPAGGTYNEQFF. The DNA sequence is as follows: TGTGCCAGCAGCTCCCCAGCGGGGGGGACCTACAATGAGCAGTTCTTC.